These T cell receptor beta chains were read from a single sample in a study of T cell responses to AZD1222 COVID-19 vaccine. TCRdb's copy holds only in-frame clones and misses some; the assay was immunoSEQ multiplex PCR. The sample lists about 150,000 clones; more than 75% were seen once. Sequences were derived from peripheral blood, sampled 28 days after the second AZD1222 dose. The source of these receptors is an adult who received the AZD1222 COVID-19 vaccine. Each CDR3 is given with its conserved first and last residue. Each record gives: J gene, clone size, CDR3 length, V gene, CDR3 protein. The listing skips clone size in some rows; elsewhere it reads once, few, many or a size class.

TRBJ2-1,-,13,TRBV27,CASSPTGFREQFF
TRBJ2-1,-,16,TRBV6-5,CASSYPEREPVNEQFF
TRBJ1-1,-,14,TRBV6-5,CASTRESMNTEAFF
TRBJ2-7,-,15,TRBV19,CASSTSSDRLYEQYF
TRBJ1-6,once,15,TRBV28,CASRKADRPNSPLHF
TRBJ2-3,few,15,TRBV5-4,CASSVDRGSTDTQYF
TRBJ2-2,once,16,TRBV25-1,CASSHPRTPNTGELFF
TRBJ2-5,-,15,TRBV6-2/TRBV6-3,CASSWAGTGSGTQYF
TRBJ1-2,once,11,TRBV30,CARGNSQTYTF
TRBJ2-5,-,12,TRBV7-3,CASSLNAETQYF
TRBJ1-1,-,12,TRBV29-1,CSVAGLSTEAFF
TRBJ2-2,-,15,TRBV24-1,CATSLAGAGTGELFF
TRBJ2-5,-,15,TRBV3-1/TRBV3-2,CASSQEFWLQETQYF
TRBJ1-5,few,15,TRBV15,CATSRSGQGNQPQHF
TRBJ2-2,-,16,TRBV5-1,CASSLEGDQNTGELFF
TRBJ2-5,-,17,TRBV3-1/TRBV3-2,CASSHRSGGRSQETQYF
TRBJ1-6,-,14,TRBV6-5,CASSYAGNSTPLHF
TRBJ1-4,-,13,TRBV25-1,CASSSHKNEKLFF
TRBJ2-2,-,13,TRBV3-1/TRBV3-2,CASSRLRTGELFF
TRBJ2-1,-,16,TRBV5-4,CASSSSRVISYNEQFF
TRBJ1-5,-,15,TRBV28,CASSTTGLNNQPQHF
TRBJ2-4,few,16,TRBV5-4,CASSWKDGLAKNIQYF
TRBJ1-2,-,13,TRBV28,CASGTISLPGYTF
TRBJ2-3,-,14,TRBV30,CAWKGSSSTDTQYF
TRBJ2-1,-,14,TRBV5-8,CASSRGGSYNEQFF
TRBJ2-7,-,16,TRBV11-3,CASSFGERGFLYEQYF
TRBJ2-5,-,13,TRBV30,CAWSRSGQETQYF
TRBJ2-3,-,17,TRBV7-2,CASSPTGTSGSTDTQYF
TRBJ1-1,-,16,TRBV6-2/TRBV6-3,CASSYSTANMNTEAFF
TRBJ2-3,-,16,TRBV7-2,CASSPLAGAAADTQYF
TRBJ2-2,-,14,TRBV6-4,CAAGTGGNTGELFF
TRBJ1-5,-,15,TRBV28,CASSLVQGAGQPQHF
TRBJ1-2,-,14,TRBV24-1,CATSDFAVNYGYTF
TRBJ2-3,-,16,TRBV5-1,CASSLNLAGGPDTQYF
TRBJ2-1,once,18,TRBV19,CASSISPRGSSSYNEQFF
TRBJ2-1,once,14,TRBV27,CASSLWQANNEQFF
TRBJ2-5,once,13,TRBV7-9,CASILTGGETQYF
TRBJ2-1,-,16,TRBV7-3,CASSRTSGSSYNEQFF
TRBJ1-2,-,14,TRBV7-8,CASSLAAGNYGYTF
TRBJ1-2,-,14,TRBV7-9,CASSFPGQGIPYTF
TRBJ2-5,-,15,TRBV9,CASSVRGGSLETQYF
TRBJ2-3,-,12,TRBV7-2,CASSAYTDTQYF
TRBJ1-6,-,18,TRBV7-9,CASSLTRDGGSYNSPLHF
TRBJ2-3,-,15,TRBV11-3,CASSPRGGSTDTQYF
TRBJ2-5,-,12,TRBV28,CASMAGKKTQYF
TRBJ2-5,-,12,TRBV27,CASSRAGKTQYF
TRBJ2-5,-,16,TRBV19,CASSVGPGLAEETQYF
TRBJ2-4,-,16,TRBV6-1,CASSEARYGGGDIQYF
TRBJ1-2,-,15,TRBV2,CASRKEGQAGRGYTF
TRBJ2-7,-,14,TRBV18,CASSPRQDSYEQYF
TRBJ2-6,-,17,TRBV7-9,CASSSGQGARGANVLTF
TRBJ1-5,-,15,TRBV21-1,CASSNVRPKNPPQHF
TRBJ1-4,-,15,TRBV2,CASSERRGTNEKLFF
TRBJ2-1,-,14,TRBV11-1,CASSRAGNYNEQFF
TRBJ1-4,-,15,TRBV4-1,CASSQGRGTKEKLFF
TRBJ1-5,-,14,TRBV28,CASRGGYSNQPQHF
TRBJ2-1,-,12,TRBV28,CASSRAPSEQFF
TRBJ1-2,-,13,TRBV5-4,CASSFRVDYGYTF
TRBJ2-3,once,16,TRBV27,CASSLSSGVSTDTQYF
TRBJ1-1,-,13,TRBV11-3,CASSLDGTAEAFF